This T cell receptor (beta chain) was retrieved from a study of blood T cell repertoires in COVID-19. At the level of the study: Researchers got acute and convalescent COVID-19 samples from the United States, Italy and Spain. Sample material is recorded as cDNA or gDNA derived from T cells, B-cell-depleted T cells, or PBMCs.

Source study methods: Researchers report that nucleated cell counts were estimated from reference gene primer amplification. Sequencing used immunoSEQ multiplex PCR; TCRdb keeps in-frame clones, though not all of them. V and J calls and clone size are given by that table; D and trimming were obtained from the DNA. This sample yields about 180,000 clones, of which over 75% are seen a single time; approximately 2.7% belongs to the top ten. Sequencing was done on a sample of peripheral blood. This sequence was found in a man aged 35 to 55 with active or convalescent COVID-19.

CDR3 loop: CASSNHLGGGYNEQFF. CDR3 bases: TGTGCCAGTAGTAACCACCTTGGCGGGGGATACAATGAGCAGTTCTTC. The chain couples TRBV19 to TRBJ2-1; TRBD2 matches at 7 bases. Germline CDR1 and CDR2: LNHDA and SQIVND (reference sequence). The CDR3 loop spans 16 amino acids. Trimming removed 4 bases from V and 4 bases from J; junction bases left unmatched: 10.